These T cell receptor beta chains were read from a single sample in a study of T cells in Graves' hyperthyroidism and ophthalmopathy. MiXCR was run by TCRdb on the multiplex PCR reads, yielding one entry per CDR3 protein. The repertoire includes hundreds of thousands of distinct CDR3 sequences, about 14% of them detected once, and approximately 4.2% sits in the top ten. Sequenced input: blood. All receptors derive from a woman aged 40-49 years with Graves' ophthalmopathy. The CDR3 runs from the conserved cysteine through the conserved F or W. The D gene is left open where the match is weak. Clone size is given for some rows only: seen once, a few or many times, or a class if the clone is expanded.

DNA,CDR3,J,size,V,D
TGTGCCAGCAGCTTACAGACTAGCGTGAACGAGCAGTACTTC,CASSLQTSVNEQYF,TRBJ2-7,.,TRBV7-2,TRBD2
TGTGCCAGCAGCCCCCGCGGAGACGCTAACTATGGCTACACCTTC,CASSPRGDANYGYTF,TRBJ1-2,many,TRBV7-3,.
TGCGCCAGCAGCCAAGATGATGTAACAGCGACCGGGGAGCTGTTTTTT,CASSQDDVTATGELFF,TRBJ2-2,.,TRBV4-1,.
TGTGCCAGCAGTACCCCGTTACAAGAGACCCAGTACTTC,CASSTPLQETQYF,TRBJ2-5,many,TRBV6-1,.
TGCGCCAGCAGCTTGAGTCTGGGGGACTACAATGAGCAGTTCTTC,CASSLSLGDYNEQFF,TRBJ2-1,.,TRBV5-1,.
TGTGCCAGCAGTTTTCTAGCGGGAGATGAGACCCAGTACTTC,CASSFLAGDETQYF,TRBJ2-5,many,TRBV12-3/TRBV12-4,TRBD2
TGTGCCAGCAACTCAAGGGGGGGAGGGAACACCGGGGAGCTGTTTTTT,CASNSRGGGNTGELFF,TRBJ2-2,many,TRBV6-1,.
TGCGCCAGCAGGGTGCAGGTTGGAAGAGAGACCCAGTACTTC,CASRVQVGRETQYF,TRBJ2-5,.,TRBV5-1,.
TGTGCCAGTTCGGCCAGGGTGCGGAGCGCTGAAGCTTTCTTT,CASSARVRSAEAFF,TRBJ1-1,.,TRBV19,.
TGTGCCAGCAGCGGACCCACGGGAACAGAGACCCAGTACTTC,CASSGPTGTETQYF,TRBJ2-5,many,TRBV9,.
TGCAGTGCTAGAGTTAAGCTTCCATGGGGGAGGAAGGGTGGCTACACCTTC,CSARVKLPWGRKGGYTF,TRBJ1-2,few,TRBV20-1,.
TGTGCCAGCACTCCTCTGGGGGGAGAGGAGACCCAGTACTTC,CASTPLGGEETQYF,TRBJ2-5,many,TRBV27,.
TGTGCCAGCAGCCGTAGGACGGGGCGATCCTACGAGCAGTACTTC,CASSRRTGRSYEQYF,TRBJ2-7,few,TRBV3-1,.
TGTGCCAGCAGTTTAGGAGACATTACCTACGAGCAGTACTTC,CASSLGDITYEQYF,TRBJ2-7,many,TRBV12-3/TRBV12-4,.
TGTGCCAGCAGCTCCAGGCCGATTACCTACGAGCAGTACTTC,CASSSRPITYEQYF,TRBJ2-7,few,TRBV11-2,.
TGTGCCAGCAGTTTATTGGTAGGGTCTAAAGATCAGCCCCAGCATTTT,CASSLLVGSKDQPQHF,TRBJ1-5,.,TRBV28,.
TGTGCCAGCAGATCCCCCAGAGGGGGCAGTTCTGGGGCCAACGTCCTGACTTTC,CASRSPRGGSSGANVLTF,TRBJ2-6,many,TRBV28,TRBD1
TGTGCCAGCAGCTTAGAAGTCGGGAGCGGAAACATTCAGTACTTC,CASSLEVGSGNIQYF,TRBJ2-4,.,TRBV7-3,.
TGTGCCAGCAGTGCGGGGTCTGGGGGGACCCAGTACTTC,CASSAGSGGTQYF,TRBJ2-5,many,TRBV6-1,.
TGCAGTGCTAGGGACAGGGGTCAGGAGACCCAGTACTTC,CSARDRGQETQYF,TRBJ2-5,many,TRBV20-1,TRBD1
TGTGCCAGCAGCTTATCCCATATAAGTGACGAGCAGTACTTC,CASSLSHISDEQYF,TRBJ2-7,many,TRBV7-2,.
TGTGCCACCAGCAGGTCCGGGGGACTAGCGGGACGGAACGAGCAGTACTTC,CATSRSGGLAGRNEQYF,TRBJ2-7,.,TRBV15,TRBD2
TGTGCCAGCAGCCCCGCCCGCGACCGGGGTGAAGCTTTCTTT,CASSPARDRGEAFF,TRBJ1-1,many,TRBV6-1,.
TGTGCCAGCAGAGGACAGTCGGCCACTGAAGCTTTCTTT,CASRGQSATEAFF,TRBJ1-1,few,TRBV28,.
TGTGCCAGCAAGCCCCAACAGGGAGACTATGGCTACACCTTC,CASKPQQGDYGYTF,TRBJ1-2,many,TRBV12-3/TRBV12-4,.
TGTGCCAGCAGAGCCTGGACAGCCAGCAATCAGCCCCAGCATTTT,CASRAWTASNQPQHF,TRBJ1-5,many,TRBV6-1,.
TGCAGTGCTAGCGATCGTCGGTTTAGGGTCGGAAACACCATATATTTT,CSASDRRFRVGNTIYF,TRBJ1-3,many,TRBV20-1,.
TGCAGCGTTGGACAGCTAGCCTACGAGCAGTACTTC,CSVGQLAYEQYF,TRBJ2-7,many,TRBV29-1,.
TGTGCCAGCACCTTGGGCGGTCCTAACTATGGCTACACCTTC,CASTLGGPNYGYTF,TRBJ1-2,many,TRBV12-3/TRBV12-4,.
TGTGCCAGCAGTTACGGCCCCCCCGGTCTCGCCAAAAACATTCAGTACTTC,CASSYGPPGLAKNIQYF,TRBJ2-4,many,TRBV6-5,.
TGTGCCAGCAGCCTAGAGACTTGGTCGGAGCAGTACTTC,CASSLETWSEQYF,TRBJ2-7,many,TRBV7-2,.
TGTGCCAGTAGTCCGTGGACTAGCGGGCGATCCTACGAGCAGTACTTC,CASSPWTSGRSYEQYF,TRBJ2-7,.,TRBV19,TRBD2
TGTGCCAGCAGTCCGGGGGAGGTCACTGAAGCTTTCTTT,CASSPGEVTEAFF,TRBJ1-1,many,TRBV6-5,.
TGTGCCAGCAGCCCCCGGGACAGCATTTACGAGCAGTACTTC,CASSPRDSIYEQYF,TRBJ2-7,many,TRBV13,TRBD1
TGCAGTGCTAGAACGGTCGGCTCCTACGAGCAGTACTTC,CSARTVGSYEQYF,TRBJ2-7,.,TRBV20-1,.
TGTGCCAGCAGCTTCGGGACACCCGTTAGGGCCCAGTACTTC,CASSFGTPVRAQYF,TRBJ2-5,many,TRBV11-2,.
TGTGCCAGCAGCTTACGGGTGGTGGCCGAGCAGTACTTC,CASSLRVVAEQYF,TRBJ2-7,few,TRBV7-2,.
TGTGCCAGCAGCGGGACAGGGATCCAGCCCCAGCATTTT,CASSGTGIQPQHF,TRBJ1-5,.,TRBV6-1,TRBD1
TGCAGCGTTGTTGGCAAAGCGAACACCGGGGAGCTGTTTTTT,CSVVGKANTGELFF,TRBJ2-2,.,TRBV29-1,.
TGTGCCAGCAGCCCCTCCTCGGGACTAGCGGGAGCTGGGGAGCTGTTTTTT,CASSPSSGLAGAGELFF,TRBJ2-2,few,TRBV11-2,TRBD2
TGTGCCAGCAGCTTGTACAGGGGGCAAGGCTACACCTTC,CASSLYRGQGYTF,TRBJ1-2,many,TRBV13,TRBD1
TGTGCCAGTAGTATGAGCGGGCCCAACACCGGGGAGCTGTTTTTT,CASSMSGPNTGELFF,TRBJ2-2,few,TRBV19,.
TGTGCCTGGGGACAGGGCAATCAGCCCCAGCATTTT,CAWGQGNQPQHF,TRBJ1-5,many,TRBV30,TRBD1
TGTGCCAGCAGCGTAGCTAGCGGGCCACAAGAGACCCAGTACTTC,CASSVASGPQETQYF,TRBJ2-5,.,TRBV9,TRBD2
TGTGCCAGCAGTGAAGGTGGGGGCCCCTACGAGCAGTACTTC,CASSEGGGPYEQYF,TRBJ2-7,many,TRBV6-1,.
TGTGCCAGCAGTTCGCTAGCGGGAGGCACCTACGAGCAGTACTTC,CASSSLAGGTYEQYF,TRBJ2-7,many,TRBV6-2/TRBV6-3,TRBD2
TGTGCCAGCAGTTTCGGACAGGGAAAGTATGGCTACACCTTC,CASSFGQGKYGYTF,TRBJ1-2,many,TRBV12-3/TRBV12-4,TRBD1
TGTGCCAGCTCACCAAGCAGGTCCTCCTACGAGCAGTACTTC,CASSPSRSSYEQYF,TRBJ2-7,few,TRBV18,.